The 20 T cell receptor beta chains below come from one sample, sequenced in a study of tumor-infiltrating lymphocytes in primary liver carcinoma. Making TCR beta cDNA involved 400 to 600 ng total RNA and a constant-region primer. For TCR beta, libraries were produced by three nested multiplex PCR rounds using slightly modified ARM-PCR. Both of the initial two PCR rounds ran for 10 cycles and employed TRBV1-TRBV30 forward primers alongside a C-beta reverse primer. TCRdb independently ran MiXCR on the multiplex PCR reads; one entry per CDR3 protein. The sample has roughly 23,000 distinct CDR3 sequences; roughly 72% are singletons. Taking 20-30 mg of unsorted bulk tissue, the authors co-extracted RNA and DNA. Specimen: liver tumor tissue from sampling region 1. Subset meaning: tumor region T1, superior pole. The receptors here all came from a man aged 35-49 years with primary liver carcinoma and hepatitis B virus infection.

The count of this clonotype is one. A much larger clonotype is one base distant, so this may be a read error. The chain combines TRBV7-2 with TRBJ2-2, with 9 bases matching TRBD2. The CDR3 loop spans 17 amino acids. Germline CDR1 is SGHTA and CDR2 is FQGNSA. CDR3 sequence reads: CASSSRTSASNTGEMFF. The CDR3 coding sequence is TGTGCCAGCAGCTCAAGGACTAGCGCTTCGAACACCGGGGAGATGTTTTTT.

Comments on this clonotype: The junction differs from germline at one of its ends, possibly a read error. The rearrangement uses TRBV11-2 and TRBJ2-1, with 7 bases identical to TRBD2. The CDR3 length is 16 residues. Germline CDR1 and CDR2: SGHAT and FQNNGV. CDR3 sequence: CVSSYTSAHLYNEQFF. CDR3 nucleotide sequence: TGTGTCAGCAGCTACACTAGCGCCCATTTATACAATGAACAGTTCTTC. Full variable domain (outside the CDR3, taken from reference TRBV11-2 and TRBJ2-1): EAGVAQSPRYKIIEKRQSVAFWCNPISGHATLYWYQQILGQGPKLLIQFQNNGVVDDSQLPKDRFSAERLKGVDSTLKIQPAKLEDSAVYLCVSSYTSAHLYNEQFFGPGTRLTVL.

V gene TRBV6-1 combines with J gene TRBJ1-5; weak D call: TRBD1 (5 bases). Trimming stripped 6 bases from V and 2 bases from J, with 14 bases between. CDR3 length: 15 amino acids. Germline V gene data show CDR1 as MNHNS and CDR2 as SASEGT. In nucleotides, the CDR3 is TGTGCCAGCAGCCGGACATGGATTGGCAATCAGCCCCAGCATTTT. Protein sequence: CASSRTWIGNQPQHF.

This clonotype was seen ten or more times. V is TRBV11-2 and J is TRBJ2-4; D possibly uses TRBD1 or TRBD2 (5 bases each). In germline, CDR1 is SGHAT, CDR2 FQNNGV. Between the trimmed V and J ends, which lost 5 bases and 0 bases, there was a span of 17 bases. This CDR3 is 17 amino acids long. CDR3 residues: CASSLVSGTLAKNIQYF. The CDR3 nucleotides are TGTGCCAGCAGCCTAGTATCGGGGACCCTAGCCAAAAACATTCAGTACTTC.

To note about this clonotype: At one end, the junction sequence differs from germline, possibly due to a read error. This rearrangement joins TRBV11-2 to TRBJ2-2, with D possibly matching TRBD2 (6 bases). Germline V gives CDR1 SGHAT, CDR2 FQNNGV. This CDR3 spans 17 amino acids. The DNA of the CDR3 is TGTGACAGCAGCTTAGCATTAGGAGGGGCGAACACCGAGGTGCTATTTTTT. It yields the protein CDSSLALGGANTEVLFF. Full variable domain (remainder filled in from reference TRBV11-2 and TRBJ2-2): EAGVAQSPRYKIIEKRQSVAFWCNPISGHATLYWYQQILGQGPKLLIQFQNNGVVDDSQLPKDRFSAERLKGVDSTLKIQPAKLEDSAVYLCDSSLALGGANTEVLFFGEGSRLTVL.

A note on this clonotype: Germline and junction disagree at one end, which may indicate a read error. This sequence joins TRBV7-9 and TRBJ2-5, with D uncertain. The CDR3 length is 11 residues. Germline values: CDR1 SEHNR, CDR2 FQNEAQ (reference sequence). The CDR3 sequence is CTSSQQEAQYF. The CDR3 nucleotides are TGTACCAGCAGCCAACAAGAGGCCCAGTACTTC.

This clonotype occurred many times. The rearrangement uses TRBV11-2 and TRBJ2-5; 8 nucleotides align to TRBD1. The CDR3 spans 16 residues. From germline, CDR1 is SGHAT and CDR2 FQNNGV. The CDR3 DNA sequence: TGTGCTGGCAGCTTGACAGCAGGGGGCTCGGGGGAGACCCAGTACTTC. Its protein is CAGSLTAGGSGETQYF.

As concerns this clonotype: The junction does not match germline at one end; this may be a read error. The V call is TRBV6-1, the J call TRBJ2-7, with a possible D match to TRBD2 (5 bases). Germline CDR1 MNHNS, CDR2 SASEGT. This CDR3 region has 14 residues. CDR3 sequence: CASNSQRSSYEKYF. CDR3 DNA sequence: TGTGCCAGCAATTCACAGCGGAGCTCCTACGAGAAGTACTTC.

Worth noting for this clonotype: This CDR3 is missing its conserved last phenylalanine or tryptophan, likely due to a read error. The DNA is omitted, as the CDR3 cannot be located on it reliably, and the CDR3 follows TCRdb's listing. The chain employs TRBV7-9 and TRBJ2-2. Looked up from germline, CDR1 is SEHNR and CDR2 is FQNEAQ (reference sequence). Counting both end residues, the CDR3 totals 12 amino acids. CDR3 loop: CASRSNTGELSL.

This sequence joins TRBV4-1 and TRBJ2-5; D gene uncertain. Between the trimmed V and J ends, which lost 7 bases and 7 bases, there was a span of 13 bases. CDR1 and CDR2 from the germline V gene are MGHRA and YSYEKL. The CDR3 is 12 amino acids. CDR3 amino acids: CASMQDSPTQYF. The CDR3 DNA reads as TGCGCCAGCATGCAAGATTCCCCGACCCAGTACTTC.

CDR3 DNA: TGTGCCAACACTGCCCTAGCGGGAGTTTACGAGCAGTACTTC. Amino acids: CANTALAGVYEQYF. The chain joins TRBV28 to TRBJ2-7; TRBD2 aligns across 10 bases. Germline loops: CDR1 MDHEN, CDR2 SYDVKM. The junction had 10 bases not matched to a gene; V was cut back by 10 bases and J by 4 bases. The CDR3 covers 14 residues. Complete variable domain (other parts from reference TRBV28 and TRBJ2-7): DVKVTQSSRYLVKRTGEKVFLECVQDMDHENMFWYRQDPGLGLRLIYFSYDVKMKEKGDIPEGYSVSREKKERFSLILESASTNQTSMYLCANTALAGVYEQYFGPGTRLTVT.

Details on this clonotype: No DNA is shown, since the ends of the CDR3 on it are uncertain; the CDR3 is the one TCRdb lists. The chain is built from TRBV28 and TRBJ2-7; the DNA was not compared with TRBD1, the D call given in the table. The CDR3 region is 14 residues in length, termini included. Germline CDR1 MDHEN, CDR2 SYDVKM. The CDR3 loop is CASRWGQGSYEKYF.

About this clonotype: As the CDR3 is not closed by the conserved phenylalanine or tryptophan, this likely results from a read error. This sequence joins TRBV5-1 and TRBJ2-7; 7 bases fit TRBD2. In germline, CDR1 is SGHRS, CDR2 YFSETQ. This CDR3 is 14 amino acids long. The chain's CDR3 is CANSLSGGSYEQYL. In DNA form, the CDR3 reads TGCGCCAACAGCTTGTCGGGAGGCTCATACGAGCAGTACTTA.

A remark on this clonotype: Compared with germline, one end of the junction differs, possibly owing to a read error. The chain couples TRBV5-6 to TRBJ2-3, with a weak D call TRBD1 (6 bases). Germline V lookup: CDR1 SGHDT, CDR2 YYEEEE. CDR3 size: 15 residues. The CDR3 spells CASNTGQRTSDTLYF. The CDR3 nucleotides are TGTGCCAGCAACACGGGACAAAGAACGTCAGATACGCTGTATTTC. Based on the CDR3 plus reference TRBV5-6 and TRBJ2-3, the full variable domain is DAGVTQSPTHLIKTRGQQVTLRCSPKSGHDTVSWYQQALGQGPQFIFQYYEEEERQRGNFPDRFSGHQFPNYSSELNVNALLLGDSALYLCASNTGQRTSDTLYFGPGTRLTVL.

Comments on this clonotype: Compared with germline, one end of the junction differs, possibly owing to a read error. This chain links TRBV11-2 with TRBJ2-3; no reliable D call. Per germline, CDR1 SGHAT and CDR2 FQNNGV. The CDR3 covers 12 residues. CDR3 sequence reads: CANSKSTDTQYF. The CDR3 bases are TGCGCCAACAGCAAATCCACAGATACCCAGTATTTT.

With regard to this clonotype: At one end, the junction sequence differs from germline, possibly due to a read error. This rearrangement joins TRBV4-1 to TRBJ1-6; TRBD1 agrees at 9 bases. Germline V gives CDR1 MGHRA, CDR2 YSYEKL. The CDR3 spans 16 residues. CDR3 DNA: TGCGCTAGCAGCTACCACCTACAGGGGGCGTATTCACCCCTCCACTTT. Protein: CASSYHLQGAYSPLHF.

As regards this clonotype: A much larger clonotype is one base distant, so this may be a read error. The V gene is TRBV6-1, the J gene TRBJ2-7, with D possibly being TRBD1 or TRBD2 (6 bases each). The CDR3 length is 15 residues. Germline V gene lookup returns CDR1 MNHNS and CDR2 SASEGT. The CDR3 loop reads CASSEGGALAYVQYF. The CDR3 DNA sequence: TGTGCCAGCAGTGAAGGGGGGGCATTAGCCTACGTGCAGTACTTC.

Details on this clonotype: Lacking the conserved final phenylalanine or tryptophan, this CDR3 likely reflects a read error. The chain recombines TRBV10-3 with TRBJ2-1, with 7 bases aligning to TRBD1. Looked up from germline, CDR1 is ENHRY and CDR2 is SYGVKD. The CDR3 covers 15 residues. CDR3 protein: CAISGSVQGTHEQFL. The CDR3 DNA is TGTGCCATCAGTGGGAGCGTACAGGGGACCCATGAACAGTTCTTA.

In regard to this clonotype: The junction does not match germline at one end; this may be a read error. The rearrangement uses TRBV5-6 and TRBJ2-4; the D is unclear. Germline values: CDR1 SGHDT, CDR2 YYEEEE. The CDR3 is 14 amino acids. The CDR3 DNA is TGTGCCAGCGGCTTGGGTACAGCCAAAAACACTCAGTACTTC. Protein sequence: CASGLGTAKNTQYF.

In the case of this clonotype: Relative to the germline gene, one junction end is altered; a read error may explain this. The chain uses TRBV11-2 and TRBJ2-3; no definite D call. The CDR3 totals 12 residues. Germline values: CDR1 SGHAT, CDR2 FQNNGV. DNA of the CDR3: TGTGCCAGCAGCAAATCTGCAGAAACGCAGTATTTT. Translating it yields CASSKSAETQYF.